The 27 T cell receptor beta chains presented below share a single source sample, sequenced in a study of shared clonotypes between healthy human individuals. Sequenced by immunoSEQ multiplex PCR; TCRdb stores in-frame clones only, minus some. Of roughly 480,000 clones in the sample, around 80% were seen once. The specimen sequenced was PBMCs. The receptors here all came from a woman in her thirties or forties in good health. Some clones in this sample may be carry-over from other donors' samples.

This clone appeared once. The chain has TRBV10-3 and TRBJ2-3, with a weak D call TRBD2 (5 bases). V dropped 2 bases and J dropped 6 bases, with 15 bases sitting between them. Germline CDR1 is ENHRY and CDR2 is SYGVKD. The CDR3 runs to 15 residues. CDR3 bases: TGTGCCATCAGTGAGGAGTCCCGGGGAGCGGATACGCAGTATTTT. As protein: CAISEESRGADTQYF.

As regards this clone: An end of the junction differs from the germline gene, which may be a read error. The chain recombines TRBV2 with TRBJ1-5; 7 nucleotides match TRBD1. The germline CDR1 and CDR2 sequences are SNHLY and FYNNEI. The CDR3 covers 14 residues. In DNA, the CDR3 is TGTGCCAGCAGTGAGTGGACAGGAGAACAGCCCCAGCGTTTT. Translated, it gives CASSEWTGEQPQRF.

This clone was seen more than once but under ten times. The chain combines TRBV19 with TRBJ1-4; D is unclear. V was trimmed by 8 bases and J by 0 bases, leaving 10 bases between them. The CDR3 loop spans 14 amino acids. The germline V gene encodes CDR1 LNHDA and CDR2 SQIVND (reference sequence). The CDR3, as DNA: TGTGCCAGTGCAACAGCTGCAACTAATGAAAAACTGTTTTTT. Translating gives CASATAATNEKLFF. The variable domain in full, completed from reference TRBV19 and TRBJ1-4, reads DGGITQSPKYLFRKEGQNVTLSCEQNLNHDAMYWYRQDPGQGLRLIYYSQIVNDFQKGDIAEGYSVSREKKESFPLTVTSAQKNPTAFYLCASATAATNEKLFFGSGTQLSVL.

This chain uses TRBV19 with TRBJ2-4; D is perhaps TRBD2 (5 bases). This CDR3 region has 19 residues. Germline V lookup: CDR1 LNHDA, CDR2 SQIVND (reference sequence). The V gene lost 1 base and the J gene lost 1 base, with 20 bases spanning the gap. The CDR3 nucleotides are TGTGCCAGTAGTATAGGCGGGTTAAGAGGAGTCGACGCCAAAAACATTCAGTACTTC. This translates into CASSIGGLRGVDAKNIQYF.

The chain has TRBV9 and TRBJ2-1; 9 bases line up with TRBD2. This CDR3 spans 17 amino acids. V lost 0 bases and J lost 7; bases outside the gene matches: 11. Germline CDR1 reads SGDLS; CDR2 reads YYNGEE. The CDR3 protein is CASSVGSGRGVGNEQFF. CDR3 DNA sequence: TGTGCCAGCAGCGTAGGTAGCGGGAGAGGGGTCGGAAATGAGCAGTTCTTC.

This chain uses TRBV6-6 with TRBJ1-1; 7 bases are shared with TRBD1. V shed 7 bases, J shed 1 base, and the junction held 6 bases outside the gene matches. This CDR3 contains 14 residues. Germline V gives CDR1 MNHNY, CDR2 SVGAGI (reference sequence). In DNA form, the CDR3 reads TGTGCCAGCAAGGGGGGACAGCCGAACACTGAAGCTTTCTTT. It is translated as CASKGGQPNTEAFF.

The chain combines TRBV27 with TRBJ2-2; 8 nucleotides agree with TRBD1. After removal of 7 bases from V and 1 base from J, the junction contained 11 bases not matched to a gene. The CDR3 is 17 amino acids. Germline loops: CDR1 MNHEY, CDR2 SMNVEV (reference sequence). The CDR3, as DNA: TGTGCCAGCAATCCCTCCAGGGACAGGCTGAACACCGGGGAGCTGTTTTTT. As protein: CASNPSRDRLNTGELFF.

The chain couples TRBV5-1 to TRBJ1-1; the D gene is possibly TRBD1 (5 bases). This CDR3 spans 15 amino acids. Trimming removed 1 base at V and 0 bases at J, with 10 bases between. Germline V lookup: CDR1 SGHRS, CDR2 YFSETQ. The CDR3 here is CASSLFGAMNTEAFF. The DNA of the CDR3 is TGCGCCAGCAGCTTGTTTGGGGCTATGAACACTGAAGCTTTCTTT.

CDR3 loop: CASSMGRSTDTQYF. The CDR3 coding sequence is TGTGCCAGTAGTATGGGCAGAAGCACAGATACGCAGTATTTT. V usage is TRBV19 and J usage is TRBJ2-3; D remains ambiguous. Trimming stripped 3 bases from V and 0 bases from J, with 7 bases between. In germline, CDR1 is LNHDA, CDR2 SQIVND (reference sequence). The CDR3 covers 14 residues.

CDR3 amino acids: CASSLSGVIDNEQFF. DNA of the CDR3: TGTGCCAGCAGTTTATCTGGGGTAATCGACAATGAGCAGTTCTTC. The rearrangement links TRBV28 to TRBJ2-1; no reliable D call. Trimming stripped 1 base from V and 5 bases from J, with 12 bases between. CDR1 and CDR2 from the germline V gene are MDHEN and SYDVKM. This CDR3 contains 15 residues.

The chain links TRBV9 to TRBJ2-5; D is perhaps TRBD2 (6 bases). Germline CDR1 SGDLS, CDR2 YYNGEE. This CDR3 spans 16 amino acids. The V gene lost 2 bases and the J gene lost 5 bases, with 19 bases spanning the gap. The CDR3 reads CASSVRSTGEVETQYF. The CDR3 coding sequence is TGTGCCAGCAGCGTCCGCAGCACCGGGGAGGTGGAGACCCAGTACTTC. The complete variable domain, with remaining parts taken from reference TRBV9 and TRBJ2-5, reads DSGVTQTPKHLITATGQRVTLRCSPRSGDLSVYWYQQSLDQGLQFLIQYYNGEERAKGNILERFSAQQFPDLHSELNLSSLELGDSALYFCASSVRSTGEVETQYFGPGTRLLVL.

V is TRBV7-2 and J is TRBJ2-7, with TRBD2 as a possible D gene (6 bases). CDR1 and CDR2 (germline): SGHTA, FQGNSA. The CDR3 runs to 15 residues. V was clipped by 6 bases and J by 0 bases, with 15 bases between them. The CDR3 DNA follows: TGTGCCAGCAGTGGGGTGGGGAGGAGCTCCTACGAGCAGTACTTC. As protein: CASSGVGRSSYEQYF.

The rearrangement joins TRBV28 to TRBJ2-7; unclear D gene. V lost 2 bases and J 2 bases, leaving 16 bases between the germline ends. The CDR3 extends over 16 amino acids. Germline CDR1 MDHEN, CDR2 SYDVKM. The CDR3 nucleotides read TGTGCCAGCAGTTTAACCCCTTCGAGAGGAACCTACGAGCAGTACTTC. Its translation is CASSLTPSRGTYEQYF.

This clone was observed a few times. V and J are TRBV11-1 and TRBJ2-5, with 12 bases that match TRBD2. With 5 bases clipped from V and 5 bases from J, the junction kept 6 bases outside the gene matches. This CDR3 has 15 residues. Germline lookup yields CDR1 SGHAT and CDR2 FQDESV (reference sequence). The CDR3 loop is CASSNLAGGGETQYF. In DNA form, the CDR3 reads TGTGCCAGCAGCAATCTAGCGGGAGGGGGTGAGACCCAGTACTTC. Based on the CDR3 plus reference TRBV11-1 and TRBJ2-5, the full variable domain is EAEVAQSPRYKITEKSQAVAFWCDPISGHATLYWYRQILGQGPELLVQFQDESVVDDSQLPKDRFSAERLKGVDSTLKIQPAELGDSAMYLCASSNLAGGGETQYFGPGTRLLVL.

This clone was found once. The CDR3 region has the DNA TGTGCCAGCAGCTTGAGTAGCGGGAGGCAGACCCAGTACTTC. Amino acids: CASSLSSGRQTQYF. The chain joins TRBV11-2 to TRBJ2-5, with 10 bases that match TRBD2. With V trimmed by 3 bases and J by 6 bases, 4 bases remained unmatched. The CDR3 totals 14 residues. CDR1 SGHAT and CDR2 FQNNGV come from the germline V gene.

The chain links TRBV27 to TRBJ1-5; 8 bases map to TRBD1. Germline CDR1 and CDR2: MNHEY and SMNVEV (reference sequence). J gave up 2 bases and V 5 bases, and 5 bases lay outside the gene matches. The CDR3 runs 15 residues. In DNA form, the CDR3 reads TGTGCCAGCAGTCGACAGGGGCTGGGCAATCAGCCCCAGCATTTT. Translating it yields CASSRQGLGNQPQHF.

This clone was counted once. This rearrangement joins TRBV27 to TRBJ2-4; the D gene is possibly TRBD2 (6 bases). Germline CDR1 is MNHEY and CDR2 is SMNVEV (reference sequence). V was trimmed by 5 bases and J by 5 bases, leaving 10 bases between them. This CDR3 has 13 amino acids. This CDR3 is CASSTGTENIQYF. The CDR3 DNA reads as TGTGCCAGCAGTACCGGGACTGAAAACATTCAGTACTTC.

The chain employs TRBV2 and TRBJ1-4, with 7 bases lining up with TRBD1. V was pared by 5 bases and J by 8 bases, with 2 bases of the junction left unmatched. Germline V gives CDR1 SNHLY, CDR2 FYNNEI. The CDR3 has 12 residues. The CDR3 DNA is TGTGCCAGCAGTCGGACAGGCGAAAAACTGTTTTTT. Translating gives CASSRTGEKLFF. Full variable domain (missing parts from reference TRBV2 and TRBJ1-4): EPEVTQTPSHQVTQMGQEVILRCVPISNHLYFYWYRQILGQKVEFLVSFYNNEISEKSEIFDDQFSVERPDGSNFTLKIRSTKLEDSAMYFCASSRTGEKLFFGSGTQLSVL.

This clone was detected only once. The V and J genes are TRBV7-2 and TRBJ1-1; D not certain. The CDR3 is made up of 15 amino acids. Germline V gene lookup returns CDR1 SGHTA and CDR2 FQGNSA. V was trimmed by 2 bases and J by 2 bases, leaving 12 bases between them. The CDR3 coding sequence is TGTGCCAGCAGCTTATCGGCAGGTAGTAACACTGAAGCTTTCTTT. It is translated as CASSLSAGSNTEAFF.

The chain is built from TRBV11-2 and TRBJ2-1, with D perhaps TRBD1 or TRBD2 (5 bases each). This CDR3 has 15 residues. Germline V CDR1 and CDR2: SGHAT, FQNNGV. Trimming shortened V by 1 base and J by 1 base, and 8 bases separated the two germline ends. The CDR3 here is CASSLVGVSYNEQFF. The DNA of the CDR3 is TGTGCCAGCAGCTTAGTGGGGGTGTCCTACAATGAGCAGTTCTTC.

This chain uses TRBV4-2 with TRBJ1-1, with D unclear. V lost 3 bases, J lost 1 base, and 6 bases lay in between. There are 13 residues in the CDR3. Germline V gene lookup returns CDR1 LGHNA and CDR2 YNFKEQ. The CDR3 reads CASSQGENTEAFF. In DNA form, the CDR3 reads TGTGCCAGCAGCCAGGGAGAGAACACTGAAGCTTTCTTT.

DNA of the CDR3: TGCAGCGTCAAAGGCGGATTCTCCTACGAGCAGTACTTC. Residues: CSVKGGFSYEQYF. The chain joins TRBV29-1 to TRBJ2-7; D gene unclear. The V gene's germline CDR1 is SQVTM and CDR2 ANQGSEA. V lost 6 bases and J 0 bases, leaving 12 bases between the germline ends. The CDR3 loop spans 13 amino acids.

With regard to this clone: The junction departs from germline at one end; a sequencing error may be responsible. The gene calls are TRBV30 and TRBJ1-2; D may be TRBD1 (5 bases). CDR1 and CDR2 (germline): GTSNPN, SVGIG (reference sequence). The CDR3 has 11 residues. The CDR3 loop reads CARGPSRGYTF. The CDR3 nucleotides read TGTGCCCGGGGACCCTCCCGGGGCTACACCTTT.

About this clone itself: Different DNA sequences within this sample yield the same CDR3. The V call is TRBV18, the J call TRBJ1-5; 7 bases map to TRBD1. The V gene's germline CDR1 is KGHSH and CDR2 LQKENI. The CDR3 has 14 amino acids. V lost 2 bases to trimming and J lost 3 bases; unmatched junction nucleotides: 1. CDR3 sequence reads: CASSPDRANQPQHF. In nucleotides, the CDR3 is TGTGCCAGCTCACCAGACAGGGCCAATCAGCCCCAGCATTTT.

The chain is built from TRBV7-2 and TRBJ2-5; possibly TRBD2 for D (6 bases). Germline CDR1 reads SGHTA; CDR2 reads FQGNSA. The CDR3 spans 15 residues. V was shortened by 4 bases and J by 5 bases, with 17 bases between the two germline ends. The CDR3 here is CASSSPTRGGETQYF. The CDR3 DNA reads TGTGCCAGCAGCTCGCCGACTAGAGGCGGGGAGACCCAGTACTTC.

The CDR3 spells CSVDTAYEQYF. The CDR3, as DNA: TGCAGCGTTGACACTGCGTACGAGCAGTACTTC. J is TRBJ2-7 and V is TRBV29-1; D is unclear. CDR1 is SQVTM and CDR2 is ANQGSEA in the germline V gene. The CDR3 length is 11 residues. Trimming stripped 3 bases from V and 4 bases from J, with 7 bases between.

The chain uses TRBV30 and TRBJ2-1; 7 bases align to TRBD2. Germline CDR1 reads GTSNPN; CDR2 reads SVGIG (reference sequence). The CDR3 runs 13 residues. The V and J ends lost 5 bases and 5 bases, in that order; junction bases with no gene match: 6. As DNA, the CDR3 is TGTGCCTGGCGGGACTACCAGAACAATGAGCAGTTCTTC. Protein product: CAWRDYQNNEQFF.